The clone carrying this TCR beta chain was counted at least ten times. V lost 3 bases, J lost 5 bases, and 2 bases stayed unmatched. CDR3 length equals 14 residues. The V gene's germline CDR1 is SGHTA and CDR2 FQGNSA. These data originate in a study of T-cell reconstitution after alpha-beta-depleted transplantation in children. The library targeted TCRbeta and was prepared with unique molecular identifiers. TCRdb itself ran the PCR reads through MiXCR, one entry per CDR3 protein. The sample yields 200,000 to 250,000 distinct CDR3 sequences, approximately 9.5% seen once. The rearrangement uses TRBV7-2 and TRBJ2-3, with 10 bases lining up with TRBD2. The TCR comes from a human donor who donated a stem cell graft to a child with acute lymphoblastic leukemia. The sequencing here drew on PBMCs from the stem cell graft donor, taken from the stem cell graft. The CDR3 DNA reads as TGTGCCAGCAGCTTGGGACTAGCGCGAGATACGCAGTATTTT. Translated: CASSLGLARDTQYF.